The T cell receptor beta chain described here comes from a study of molecular identifiers for immune sequencing clone quantification. TCRdb passed the PCR reads through MiXCR, listing each CDR3 protein once. The sample has some 320,000 distinct CDR3 sequences, roughly 24% seen once. The naive CD8 libraries originated from between roughly 18,000 and 1,000,000 sorted cells and drew on 10%, 30% or 50% RNA. A CD8+CD4-CCR7+CD45RA+ phenotype served as the sorting definition for naive CD8 T cells. Study conclusions and caveats: The share of molecules held by clones above 20 RNA copies was over 97% in effector cells and under 1% in naive cells.

Trimming removed 4 bases at V and 2 bases at J, with 5 bases between. The V gene's germline CDR1 is KGHDR and CDR2 SFDVKD. The CDR3 is made up of 13 amino acids. In this sample, this clonotype turned up many times. Its antigen remains unknown. This clonotype originated in a human donor in good health. Some libraries in this study had Jurkat cell RNA spiked in. The chain recombines TRBV24-1 with TRBJ1-5; D gene ambiguous. Sequenced: naive CD8+ T cells from blood, with Jurkat cell RNA spiked in. Documented subset: FACS-sorted CD8+CD4-CCR7+CD45RA+ naive T cells. The CDR3 DNA sequence: TGTGCCACCAGTGAGGAGGGCAATCAGCCCCAGCATTTT. Residues: CATSEEGNQPQHF.